The 5 T cell receptor beta chains given below trace back to one sample, sequenced in a study of molecular identifiers for immune sequencing clone quantification. TCRdb redid the calling of the PCR reads with MiXCR, one entry per CDR3 protein. This sample has 50,000 to 75,000 distinct CDR3 sequences, with around 20% found just once. The source material was naive CD8+ T cells from blood, with Jurkat cell RNA spiked in. Regarding subset: FACS-sorted CD8+CD4-CCR7+CD45RA+ naive T cells. The receptors stem from a human donor in good health. Some libraries in this study had Jurkat cell RNA spiked in.

This clonotype has more than one count but fewer than ten. The rearrangement links TRBV2 to TRBJ2-7; no reliable D call. This CDR3 contains 14 residues. The ends were cut back, 7 bases at V and 0 bases at J, with 13 bases in the middle. Germline V gives CDR1 SNHLY, CDR2 FYNNEI. Written as DNA, the CDR3 is TGTGCCAGCATAAACAGTCCGAGCTCCTACGAGCAGTACTTC. Residues: CASINSPSSYEQYF.

The CDR3 loop is CASSETPPTERYEQYF. CDR3 in DNA: TGTGCCAGCAGCGAAACACCCCCGACAGAACGGTACGAGCAGTACTTC. The chain joins TRBV5-5 to TRBJ2-7, with TRBD1 as a possible D gene (5 bases). The CDR3 length is 16 residues. In germline, CDR1 is SGHKS, CDR2 YYEKEE (reference sequence). V lost 4 bases to trimming and J lost 4 bases, with 21 bases between them.

This clonotype was seen many times. The rearrangement links TRBV7-9 to TRBJ2-7, with D perhaps assigned TRBD1 or TRBD2 (5 bases each). V gave up 5 bases and J gave up 3 bases, with 17 bases separating them. This CDR3 contains 15 residues. Per germline, CDR1 SEHNR and CDR2 FQNEAQ (reference sequence). CDR3 loop: CASSARDDGIYEQYF. The CDR3 coding sequence is TGTGCCAGCAGCGCCCGGGACGACGGAATCTACGAGCAGTACTTC.

The table lists this clonotype with a few counts. A much larger clone lies a single base off, so this may be a read error. The rearrangement joins TRBV5-1 to TRBJ2-5, with TRBD2 matching 10 bases. Germline values: CDR1 SGHRS, CDR2 YFSETQ. The CDR3 consists of 18 residues. The junction had 12 bases not matched to a gene; V was cut back by 4 bases and J by 0 bases. CDR3 nucleotide sequence: TGCGCCAGCAGCCCCCCTAGCGGGAGAGTGGAGTACCAAGAGACCCAGTACTTC. Translating gives CASSPPSGRVEYQETQYF.

Comment on this clonotype: A much larger clonotype is one base distant, so this may be a read error. For the CDR3, the DNA is TGTGCCTGGAGTCCAGTCGGAAATCAGCCCCAGCATTTT. The encoded protein is CAWSPVGNQPQHF. V and J are TRBV30 and TRBJ1-5; D is unresolved. Between the trimmed V and J ends, which lost 2 bases and 4 bases, there was a span of 9 bases. The CDR3 is made up of 13 amino acids. The germline gives CDR1 GTSNPN, CDR2 SVGIG (reference sequence).